This T cell receptor beta chain was sequenced in a study of lung T cells in sarcoidosis with Löfgren's syndrome (dated by TCRdb to about 2017). Turning to the overall study: Sarcoidosis was characterized as a granulomatous disease that mainly affects the lungs and features an accumulation of CD4+ T cells in bronchoalveolar lavage fluid. The repertoire analyses were focused on Lofgren's syndrome patients.

Here V drops 6 bases and J drops 4 bases, and the junction holds 3 bases not matched to any gene. CDR1 is given as MNHNS and CDR2 as SASEGT, both from the germline V gene. From cysteine to phenylalanine, the CDR3 is 13 amino acids long. The only DNA kept is the CDR3, 39 bases in frame from the first base. This clonotype registers as medium-sized (0.01 to 0.1%) within its sample. The antigen this receptor binds is unknown. No clone much larger than this one lies a single base away; base qualities are absent. TCR repertoires were profiled from CD4+ T cells obtained by bronchoalveolar lavage. Sequencer: Illumina MiSeq. Clones were called with MiXCR by TCRdb after fastp trimmed the public reads at Q25, and only in-frame beta chains were retained. Rows with one shared CDR3 protein collapse into an entry with the most common genes and DNA. A total of 6,500 to 9,500 distinct CDR3 sequences appear in this sample, 20% to 25% of them only once. The ten most abundant clones make up roughly 24% of the sample.

General conclusions and limits of the study: Recognition of a sarcoidosis-associated antigen was only suggested; the antigen itself remained putative and unidentified. In alphabeta pairing analysis, TRAV12-1 preferentially paired with TRBV2, and these paired TCRs showed CDR3 homology. Compared with control subjects, Lofgren's syndrome patients reportedly showed the greatest expansion in the V gene segments TRAV12-1 and TRBV2. Sharing of TRAV12-1 and TRBV2 CDR3 motifs among multiple Lofgren's syndrome patients was reported, suggesting public CD4+ TCR repertoires.

This receptor was taken from a human donor with sarcoidosis (Löfgren's syndrome or another form), or a control subject (not recorded which). Recombination connected TRBV6-1 to TRBJ1-2, and TRBD1 matches 9 of the central bases. The sample comprised CD4+ T cells from bronchoalveolar lavage fluid. The bases are TGTGCCAGCAGCCGGGACAGGGCCTATGGCTACACCTTC. Translation gives CASSRDRAYGYTF.